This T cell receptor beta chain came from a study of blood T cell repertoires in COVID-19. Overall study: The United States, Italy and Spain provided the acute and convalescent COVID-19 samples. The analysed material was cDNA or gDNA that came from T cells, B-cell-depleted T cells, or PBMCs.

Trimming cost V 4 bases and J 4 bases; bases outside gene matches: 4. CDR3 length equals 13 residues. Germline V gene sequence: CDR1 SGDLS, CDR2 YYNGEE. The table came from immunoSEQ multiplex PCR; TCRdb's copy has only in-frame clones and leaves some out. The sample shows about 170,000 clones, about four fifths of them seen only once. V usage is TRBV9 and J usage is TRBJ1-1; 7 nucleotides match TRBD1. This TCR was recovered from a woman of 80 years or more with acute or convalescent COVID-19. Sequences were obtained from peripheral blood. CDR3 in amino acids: CASSPRQGTEAFF. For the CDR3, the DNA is TGTGCCAGCAGCCCAAGACAGGGCACTGAAGCTTTCTTT.